One T cell receptor beta chain is described in this entry. Its target is unknown. Naivety among CD8 cells was defined by CD45RO negativity and positive CCR7 selection, thereby excluding terminally differentiated effector memory CD45RA+ cells. Repertoires were generated with immunoSEQ multiplex PCR, while TCRdb's copy carries only in-frame clones and drops some. This sample has some 1,900,000 clones, with around 96% found just once. This specimen comes from a study of shared clonotypes between healthy human individuals. Study-wide context: A couple of women and three men aged 18 to 49 made up the donors. General study points: Naive CD4 clonotype sharing across several donors was approximately 5%. Tissue TCR repertoires likely differ from these blood-only repertoires.

Per germline, CDR1 SGDLS and CDR2 YYNGEE. The CDR3 is made up of 15 amino acids. The V end was cut by 3 bases, the J end by 0 bases, with 12 bases between. What was sequenced was naive CD8+ T cells sorted from blood. This sequence was found in a man aged 18 to 30 in good health. V gene TRBV9 combines with J gene TRBJ1-2, with a tentative D call TRBD1 (6 bases). The CDR3 DNA follows: TGTGCCAGCAGCGCCTCCGGGACAACTAACTATGGCTACACCTTC. Translating it yields CASSASGTTNYGYTF.